Given below is one T cell receptor (beta chain) in context. The data originate from a study of long-term antiretroviral therapy in people with HIV. Losses at the gene ends were 7 bases for V and 5 bases for J; bases not matched to a gene: 6. CDR3 size: 15 residues. The germline CDR1 and CDR2 sequences are MNHNS and SASEGT. It was version v3.0 of the immunoSEQ assay that was run at survey level. Per-sample targets for sequencing were roughly 40,000-55,000 T-cell genomes. This table comes from immunoSEQ multiplex PCR, and its TCRdb copy is limited to in-frame clones, with some not included. The sample includes 16,000 or so clones, 77% of them seen just once.

Material: unsorted PBMCs, obtained 2.1 years after starting antiretroviral therapy. This sequence originates from a man between 40 and 49 years old with HIV. The chain links TRBV6-1 to TRBJ2-2, with TRBD2 matching over 11 bases. CDR3 nucleotides: TGTGCCAGCATTCCGGGACTAGCGGCTACCGGGGAGCTGTTTTTT. As protein: CASIPGLAATGELFF.